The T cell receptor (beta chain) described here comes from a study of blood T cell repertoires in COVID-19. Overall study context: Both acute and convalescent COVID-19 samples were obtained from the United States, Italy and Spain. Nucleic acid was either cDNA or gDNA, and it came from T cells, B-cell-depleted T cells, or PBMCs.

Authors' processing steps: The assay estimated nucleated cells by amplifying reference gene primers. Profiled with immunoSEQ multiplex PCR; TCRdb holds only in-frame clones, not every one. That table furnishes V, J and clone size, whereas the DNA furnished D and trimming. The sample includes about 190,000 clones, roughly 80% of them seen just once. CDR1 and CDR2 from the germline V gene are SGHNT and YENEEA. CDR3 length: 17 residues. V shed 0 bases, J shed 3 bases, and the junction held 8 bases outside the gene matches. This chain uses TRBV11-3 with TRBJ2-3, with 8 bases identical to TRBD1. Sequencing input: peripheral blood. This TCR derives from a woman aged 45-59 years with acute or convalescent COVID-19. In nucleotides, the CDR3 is TGTGCCAGCAGCTTAGATCTCCATCAGGGGGCGACAGATACGCAGTATTTT. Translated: CASSLDLHQGATDTQYF.